This passage covers 12 T cell receptor beta chains from one sample sequenced in a study of cytomegalovirus exposure and HLA in healthy donors. Libraries were prepared by immunoSEQ multiplex PCR; TCRdb keeps only in-frame clonotypes and omits some of them. The data show approximately 72,000 clones, around 94% seen once. Source material: PBMCs. The receptors derive from a woman aged 18-29 years in good health and CMV-seronegative.

This clone was picked up one time. The V call is TRBV29-1, the J call TRBJ1-5; D uncertain. V was trimmed by 1 base and J by 7 bases, leaving 11 bases between them. Germline CDR1 and CDR2: SQVTM and ANQGSEA. The CDR3 loop spans 13 amino acids. This chain's CDR3 is CSVEGGVGQPQHF. The CDR3 bases are TGCAGCGTTGAAGGGGGAGTGGGCCAGCCCCAGCATTTT.

This clone appeared a single time. The chain joins TRBV30 to TRBJ1-4; D gene unclear. Trimming shortened V by 1 base and J by 8 bases, and 11 bases separated the two germline ends. The germline V gene has CDR1 GTSNPN and CDR2 SVGIG (reference sequence). The CDR3 is 13 amino acids. CDR3 region: CAWSGGLSEKLFF. The CDR3 coding sequence is TGTGCCTGGAGTGGAGGTTTAAGCGAAAAACTGTTTTTT.

The gene calls are TRBV4-1 and TRBJ2-3; 8 bases align to TRBD1. J was trimmed by 6 bases and V by 3 bases; bases with no gene match: 8. In germline, CDR1 is MGHRA, CDR2 YSYEKL. The CDR3 is 15 amino acids. The CDR3 loop is CASSHPGQEGDTQYF. CDR3 nucleotides: TGCGCCAGCAGCCACCCGGGACAGGAAGGGGATACGCAGTATTTT.

The rearrangement joins TRBV5-5 to TRBJ2-7; 10 bases map to TRBD2. V was clipped by 0 bases and J by 3 bases; unmatched bases: 9. This CDR3 has 17 residues. The germline CDR1 and CDR2 sequences are SGHKS and YYEKEE (reference sequence). The CDR3 is CASSLGLAGVGGYEQYF. DNA of the CDR3: TGTGCCAGCAGCTTGGGACTAGCGGGCGTAGGGGGCTACGAGCAGTACTTC.

This clone was picked up a small number of times. V usage is TRBV4-3 and J usage is TRBJ1-6; D may be TRBD1 (6 bases). Germline V gives CDR1 LGHNA, CDR2 YSLEER. This CDR3 region has 17 residues. V was pared by 0 bases and J by 10 bases, with 19 bases between. The chain's CDR3 is CASSQDLGGPQFSPLHF. The CDR3 DNA reads TGCGCCAGCAGCCAAGATCTCGGGGGGCCCCAATTCTCACCCCTCCACTTT.

The chain employs TRBV5-8 and TRBJ1-2, with D unresolved. The germline V gene has CDR1 SGHTS and CDR2 YDEGEE. The CDR3 length is 15 residues. V was trimmed by 6 bases and J by 3 bases, leaving 18 bases between them. The chain's CDR3 is CASTLPPPVYYGYTF. In DNA, the CDR3 is TGTGCCAGCACCCTCCCTCCCCCGGTCTACTATGGCTACACCTTC.

The rearrangement links TRBV7-9 to TRBJ1-2; a weak D match, TRBD1 (5 bases). The V gene's germline CDR1 is SEHNR and CDR2 FQNEAQ (reference sequence). The CDR3 has 14 amino acids. V was cut by 5 bases and J by 3 bases, with 13 bases left in between. CDR3 sequence (DNA): TGTGCCAGCAGCGCGGACTGGGGGGACTATGGCTACACCTTC. Translated, it gives CASSADWGDYGYTF.

DNA for the CDR3: TGTGCCAGCAGTCGGGTCATAGGGGGCGAGCAGTACTTC. Its protein is CASSRVIGGEQYF. The chain combines TRBV27 with TRBJ2-7, with a weak D call TRBD1 (6 bases). The CDR3 is made up of 13 amino acids. Per the germline V gene, CDR1 is MNHEY and CDR2 is SMNVEV (reference sequence). Trimming removed 5 bases at V and 6 bases at J, with 14 bases between.

This chain joins TRBV5-1 and TRBJ2-3; D call uncertain. V was cut by 0 bases and J by 8 bases, with 13 bases left in between. There are 14 residues in the CDR3. Germline V gene sequence: CDR1 SGHRS, CDR2 YFSETQ. DNA of the CDR3: TGCGCCAGCAGCTTGGAGGTAGGCCGCGGTACGCAGTATTTT. It yields the protein CASSLEVGRGTQYF.

This clone was seen a single time. The chain joins TRBV30 to TRBJ2-1; TRBD2 matches 9 bases. Germline-derived CDR1 and CDR2 are GTSNPN and SVGIG (reference sequence). Trimming cost V 3 bases and J 5 bases; bases outside gene matches: 5. The CDR3 has 14 amino acids. In nucleotides, the CDR3 is TGTGCCTGGAGATGGCGCGGGGGGGACAATGAGCAGTTCTTC. Translated: CAWRWRGGDNEQFF.

V gene TRBV10-1 combines with J gene TRBJ1-3, with 8 bases aligning to TRBD1. J gave up 0 bases and V 7 bases, and 20 bases lay outside the gene matches. The CDR3 length is 20 residues. CDR1 is WNHNN and CDR2 is SYGVQD in the germline V gene (reference sequence). The chain's CDR3 is CASTGWRVKTGAFSGNTIYF. As DNA, the CDR3 is TGCGCCAGCACCGGCTGGAGGGTAAAGACAGGGGCGTTCTCTGGAAACACCATATATTTT.

The gene calls are TRBV18 and TRBJ2-5, with D possibly TRBD2 on 5 matching bases. The ends were cut back, 2 bases at V and 2 bases at J, with 6 bases in the middle. There are 13 residues in the CDR3. Looked up from germline, CDR1 is KGHSH and CDR2 is LQKENI. CDR3 DNA sequence: TGTGCCAGCTCACCAAGCGGACAAGAGACCCAGTACTTC. It specifies CASSPSGQETQYF. The entire variable domain, with the rest obtained from reference TRBV18 and TRBJ2-5, is as follows: NAGVMQNPRHLVRRRGQEARLRCSPMKGHSHVYWYRQLPEEGLKFMVYLQKENIIDESGMPKERFSAEFPKEGPSILRIQQVVRGDSAAYFCASSPSGQETQYFGPGTRLLVL.